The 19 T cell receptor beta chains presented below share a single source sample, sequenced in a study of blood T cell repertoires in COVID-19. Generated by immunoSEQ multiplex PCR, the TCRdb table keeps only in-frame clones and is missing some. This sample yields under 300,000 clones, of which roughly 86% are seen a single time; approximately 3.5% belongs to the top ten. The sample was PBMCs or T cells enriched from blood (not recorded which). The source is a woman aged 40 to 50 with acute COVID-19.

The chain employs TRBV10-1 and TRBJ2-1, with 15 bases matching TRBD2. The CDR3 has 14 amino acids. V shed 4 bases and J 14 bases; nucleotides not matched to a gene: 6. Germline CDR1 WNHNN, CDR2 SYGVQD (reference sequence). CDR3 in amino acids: CASSAGLAGGPKFF. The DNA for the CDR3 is TGCGCCAGCAGTGCTGGACTAGCGGGAGGGCCCAAGTTCTTC.

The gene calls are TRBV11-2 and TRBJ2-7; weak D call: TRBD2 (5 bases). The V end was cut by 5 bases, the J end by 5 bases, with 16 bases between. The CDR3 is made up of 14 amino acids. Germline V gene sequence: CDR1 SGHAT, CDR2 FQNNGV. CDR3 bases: TGTGCCAGCAGCCGCCTTGCGGGTAGGAACGAGCAGTACTTC. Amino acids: CASSRLAGRNEQYF. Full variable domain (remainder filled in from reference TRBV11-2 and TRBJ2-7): EAGVAQSPRYKIIEKRQSVAFWCNPISGHATLYWYQQILGQGPKLLIQFQNNGVVDDSQLPKDRFSAERLKGVDSTLKIQPAKLEDSAVYLCASSRLAGRNEQYFGPGTRLTVT.

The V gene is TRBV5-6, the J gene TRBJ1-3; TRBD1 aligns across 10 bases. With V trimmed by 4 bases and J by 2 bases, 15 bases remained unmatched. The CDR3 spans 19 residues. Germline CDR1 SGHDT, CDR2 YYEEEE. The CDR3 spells CASSPDRGGLQSTGNTIYF. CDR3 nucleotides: TGTGCCAGCAGCCCGGACAGGGGGGGCCTTCAATCCACTGGAAACACCATATATTTT.

The CDR3 loop is CASSRGAVTNEKLFF. Written as DNA, the CDR3 is TGCGCCAGCAGCAGGGGCGCGGTAACTAATGAAAAACTGTTTTTT. The chain recombines TRBV5-1 with TRBJ1-4; D perhaps matches TRBD1 (5 bases). Germline CDR1 SGHRS, CDR2 YFSETQ. The CDR3 has 15 amino acids. Deletions cut 4 bases from V and 1 base from J, with 11 bases between.

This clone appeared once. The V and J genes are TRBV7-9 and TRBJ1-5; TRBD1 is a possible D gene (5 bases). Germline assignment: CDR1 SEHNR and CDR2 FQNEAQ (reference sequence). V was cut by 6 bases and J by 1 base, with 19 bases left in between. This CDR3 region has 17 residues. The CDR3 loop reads CASSLGAASGSNQPQHF. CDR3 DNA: TGTGCCAGCAGTCTTGGGGCAGCATCAGGGAGCAATCAGCCCCAGCATTTT.

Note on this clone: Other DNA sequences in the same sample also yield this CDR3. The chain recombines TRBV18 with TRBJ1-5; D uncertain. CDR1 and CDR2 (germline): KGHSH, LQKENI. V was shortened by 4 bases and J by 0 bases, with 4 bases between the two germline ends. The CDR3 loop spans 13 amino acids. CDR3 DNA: TGTGCCAGCTCACTTTATAGCAATCAGCCCCAGCATTTT. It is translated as CASSLYSNQPQHF.

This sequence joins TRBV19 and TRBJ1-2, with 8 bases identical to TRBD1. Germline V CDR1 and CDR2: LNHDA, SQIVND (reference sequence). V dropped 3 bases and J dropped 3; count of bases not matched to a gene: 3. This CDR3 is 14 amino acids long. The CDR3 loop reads CASSIQGADYGYTF. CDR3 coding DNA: TGTGCCAGTAGTATCCAGGGGGCGGACTATGGCTACACCTTC.

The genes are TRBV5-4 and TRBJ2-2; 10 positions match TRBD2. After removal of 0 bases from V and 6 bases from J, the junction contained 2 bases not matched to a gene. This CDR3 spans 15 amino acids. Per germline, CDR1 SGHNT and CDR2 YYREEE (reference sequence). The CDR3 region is CASSLASGRAGELFF. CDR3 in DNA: TGTGCCAGCAGCTTGGCCAGCGGGAGGGCCGGGGAGCTGTTTTTT.

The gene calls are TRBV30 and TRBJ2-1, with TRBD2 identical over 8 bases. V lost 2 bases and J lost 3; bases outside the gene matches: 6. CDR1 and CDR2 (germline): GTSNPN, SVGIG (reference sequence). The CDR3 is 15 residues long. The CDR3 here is CAWSHIAGNYNEQFF. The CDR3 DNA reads TGTGCCTGGAGTCATATAGCGGGAAACTACAATGAGCAGTTCTTC. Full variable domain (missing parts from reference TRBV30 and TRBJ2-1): SQTIHQWPATLVQPVGSPLSLECTVEGTSNPNLYWYRQAAGRGLQLLFYSVGIGQISSEVPQNLSASRPQDRQFILSSKKLLLSDSGFYLCAWSHIAGNYNEQFFGPGTRLTVL.

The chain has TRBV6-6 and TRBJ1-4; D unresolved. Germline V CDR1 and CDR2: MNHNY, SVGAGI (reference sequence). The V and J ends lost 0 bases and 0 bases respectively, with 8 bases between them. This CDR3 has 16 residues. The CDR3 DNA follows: TGTGCCAGCAGTTACTCGAGTAAAGCAACTAATGAAAAACTGTTTTTT. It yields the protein CASSYSSKATNEKLFF.

The chain's CDR3 is CASSTGTGIYGYTF. The DNA for the CDR3 is TGTGCCAGCAGTACCGGGACAGGGATCTATGGCTACACCTTC. The chain carries TRBV6-5 and TRBJ1-2, with 9 bases that match TRBD1. In germline, CDR1 is MNHEY, CDR2 SVGAGI. Trimming at V came to 5 bases and at J to 4 bases, leaving 5 bases not matched to a gene. The CDR3 spans 14 residues.

In DNA, the CDR3 is TGTGCCTCCCGGGGTAGCGAAAACTACGAGCAGTACTTC. This codes for CASRGSENYEQYF. The chain uses TRBV4-2 and TRBJ2-7, with D possibly being TRBD2 (5 bases). V was trimmed by 11 bases and J by 3 bases, leaving 17 bases between them. The CDR3 is made up of 13 amino acids. Germline CDR1 reads LGHNA; CDR2 reads YNFKEQ.

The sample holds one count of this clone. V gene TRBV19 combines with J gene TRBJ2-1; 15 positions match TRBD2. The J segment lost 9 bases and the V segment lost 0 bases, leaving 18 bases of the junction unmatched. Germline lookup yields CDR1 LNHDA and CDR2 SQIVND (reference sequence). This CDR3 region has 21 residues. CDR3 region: CASSIDPPGLAGGPPGGEQFF. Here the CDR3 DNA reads TGTGCCAGTAGTATAGATCCCCCTGGACTAGCGGGAGGGCCCCCGGGTGGTGAGCAGTTCTTC.

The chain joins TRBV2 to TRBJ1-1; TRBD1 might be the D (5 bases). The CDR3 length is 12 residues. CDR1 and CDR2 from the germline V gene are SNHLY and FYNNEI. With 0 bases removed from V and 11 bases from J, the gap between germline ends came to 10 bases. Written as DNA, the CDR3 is TGTGCCAGCAGTGAAGCGGGGCCCGGCGCTTTCTTT. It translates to CASSEAGPGAFF.

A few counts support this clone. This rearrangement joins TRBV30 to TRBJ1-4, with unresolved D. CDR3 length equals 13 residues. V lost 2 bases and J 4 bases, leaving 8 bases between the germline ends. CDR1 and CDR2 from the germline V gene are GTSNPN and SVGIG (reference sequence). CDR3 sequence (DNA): TGTGCCTGGAGTAGGACTGATAATGAAAAACTGTTTTTT. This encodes CAWSRTDNEKLFF. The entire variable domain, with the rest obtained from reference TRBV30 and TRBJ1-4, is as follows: SQTIHQWPATLVQPVGSPLSLECTVEGTSNPNLYWYRQAAGRGLQLLFYSVGIGQISSEVPQNLSASRPQDRQFILSSKKLLLSDSGFYLCAWSRTDNEKLFFGSGTQLSVL.

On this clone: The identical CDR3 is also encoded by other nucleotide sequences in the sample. The DNA of the CDR3 is TGTGCCAGCAGCTTATCGAGCGGGAGCTCCTACAATGAGCAGTTCTTC. It is translated as CASSLSSGSSYNEQFF. The chain recombines TRBV7-3 with TRBJ2-1, with 8 bases matching TRBD2. This CDR3 has 16 residues. Germline loops: CDR1 SGHTA, CDR2 FQGTGA. V shed 2 bases, J shed 0 bases, and the junction held 3 bases outside the gene matches.

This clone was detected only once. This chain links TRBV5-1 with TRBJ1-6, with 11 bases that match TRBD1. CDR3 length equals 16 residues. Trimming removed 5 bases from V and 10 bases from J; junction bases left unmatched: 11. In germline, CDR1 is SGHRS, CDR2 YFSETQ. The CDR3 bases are TGCGCCAGCAGTCTCAATGGACAGGGGGCAGGGTCACCCCTCCACTTT. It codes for CASSLNGQGAGSPLHF.

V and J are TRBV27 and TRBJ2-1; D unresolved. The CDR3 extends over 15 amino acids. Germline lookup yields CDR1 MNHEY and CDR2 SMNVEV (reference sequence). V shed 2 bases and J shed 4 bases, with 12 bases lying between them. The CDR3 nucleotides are TGTGCCAGCAGTTTAAGGAACAGAGTTTACAATGAGCAGTTCTTC. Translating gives CASSLRNRVYNEQFF.

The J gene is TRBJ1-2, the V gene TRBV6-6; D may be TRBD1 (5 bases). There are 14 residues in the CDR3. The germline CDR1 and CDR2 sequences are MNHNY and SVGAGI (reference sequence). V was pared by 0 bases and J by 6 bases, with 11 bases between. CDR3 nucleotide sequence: TGTGCCAGCAGTTACTCTTCAGGGTTTGATGGCTACACCTTC. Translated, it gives CASSYSSGFDGYTF.